Below are 15 T cell receptor beta chains sequenced from a single sample in a study of CD8 T cells in Susac syndrome. Reverse transcription used roughly 0.45 to 1 ug RNA and random hexamers. MiXCR, run by TCRdb on the immunoSEQ multiplex PCR reads, gives a single entry per CDR3 protein. The data contain about 430,000 distinct CDR3 sequences, approximately 89% of them singletons. Source material: CD8+ T cells from PBMCs. These receptor sequences come from a human donor with multiple sclerosis.

This clonotype appeared a single time. V is TRBV5-1 and J is TRBJ2-1, with TRBD2 identical over 9 bases. J lost 0 bases, V lost 2 bases, and 3 bases had no gene match. Looked up from germline, CDR1 is SGHRS and CDR2 is YFSETQ. CDR3 length equals 16 residues. DNA for the CDR3: TGCGCCAGCAGCTTTGGGACTAGCTCCTCCTACAATGAGCAGTTCTTC. This translates into CASSFGTSSSYNEQFF.

The chain is built from TRBV5-1 and TRBJ2-1, with D possibly matching TRBD1 (6 bases). V lost 0 bases, J lost 8 bases, and 12 bases lay in between. The CDR3 has 14 residues. Germline V gene lookup returns CDR1 SGHRS and CDR2 YFSETQ. CDR3 nucleotides: TGCGCCAGCAGCTTGGAGGCAGAGGGGGATGAGCAGTTCTTC. Translation: CASSLEAEGDEQFF.

This clonotype was recorded once. CDR3: CASSALPQLGGDQFWEQFF. Here the CDR3 DNA reads TGTGCCAGCAGCGCCCTTCCCCAGTTAGGGGGGGACCAATTCTGGGAGCAGTTCTTC. The rearrangement links TRBV11-2 to TRBJ2-1; tentatively, D is TRBD2 (7 bases). The CDR3 is 19 amino acids. The germline V and J ends were trimmed by 5 bases and 10 bases, with 33 bases remaining between them. Germline V gene sequence: CDR1 SGHAT, CDR2 FQNNGV. The variable domain in full, with the rest retrieved from reference TRBV11-2 and TRBJ2-1, is EAGVAQSPRYKIIEKRQSVAFWCNPISGHATLYWYQQILGQGPKLLIQFQNNGVVDDSQLPKDRFSAERLKGVDSTLKIQPAKLEDSAVYLCASSALPQLGGDQFWEQFFGPGTRLTVL.

This clonotype was detected once. The chain has TRBV20-1 and TRBJ1-1; 9 bases are shared with TRBD1. The CDR3 has 17 residues. V trimming: 0 bases; J trimming: 2 bases; junction bases outside the gene matches: 10. CDR1 and CDR2 (germline): DFQATT, SNEGSKA (reference sequence). The CDR3, as DNA: TGCAGTGCTAGAGATAGGACAGGGGTATTTAGAAACACTGAAGCTTTCTTT. Protein sequence: CSARDRTGVFRNTEAFF.

The V call is TRBV7-6, the J call TRBJ2-5, with D hard to call. Trimming took off 5 bases at V and 1 base at J, with 14 bases between the two ends. Germline CDR1 SGHVS, CDR2 FNYEAQ. The CDR3 has 15 amino acids. CDR3 coding DNA: TGTGCCAGCAGCGCTATGGGTAGACTCCAAGAGACCCAGTACTTC. Translating it yields CASSAMGRLQETQYF.

The chain couples TRBV28 to TRBJ2-5; D may match TRBD1 or TRBD2 (6 bases each). CDR3 length: 16 amino acids. The germline V gene has CDR1 MDHEN and CDR2 SYDVKM. V lost 5 bases and J lost 1, with 17 bases in between. The DNA for the CDR3 is TGTGCCAGCAGTCCTCGCCGAGGGGGGATCCAAGAGACCCAGTACTTC. This translates into CASSPRRGGIQETQYF.

The chain carries TRBV2 and TRBJ2-7; 8 bases agree with TRBD1. The V gene's germline CDR1 is SNHLY and CDR2 FYNNEI. The J segment lost 0 bases and the V segment lost 1 base, leaving 8 bases of the junction unmatched. The CDR3 sequence is 17 residues long. The CDR3 loop reads CASSEVGTGRFSYEQYF. CDR3 coding DNA: TGTGCCAGCAGTGAAGTCGGGACAGGACGGTTCTCCTACGAGCAGTACTTC.

CDR3 protein: CSLRYTGGQETQYF. As DNA, the CDR3 is TGCAGCTTGAGGTATACCGGGGGCCAAGAGACCCAGTACTTC. The J gene is TRBJ2-5, the V gene TRBV29-1; TRBD2 is a possible D gene (6 bases). V lost 8 bases to trimming and J lost 1 base, with 17 bases between them. Germline V CDR1 and CDR2: SQVTM, ANQGSEA. CDR3 length: 14 amino acids.

V is TRBV30 and J is TRBJ1-1; D remains ambiguous. The CDR3 is 11 amino acids. The germline V and J ends were trimmed by 2 bases and 7 bases, with 8 bases remaining between them. In germline, CDR1 is GTSNPN, CDR2 SVGIG (reference sequence). The CDR3 DNA reads as TGTGCCTGGAGTCAGACAATTGAAGCTTTCTTT. This sequence encodes CAWSQTIEAFF. Drawing the rest from reference TRBV30 and TRBJ1-1, the complete variable domain is SQTIHQWPATLVQPVGSPLSLECTVEGTSNPNLYWYRQAAGRGLQLLFYSVGIGQISSEVPQNLSASRPQDRQFILSSKKLLLSDSGFYLCAWSQTIEAFFGQGTRLTVV.

The chain links TRBV19 to TRBJ1-2; TRBD1 might be the D (5 bases). The V end was cut by 3 bases, the J end by 2 bases, with 13 bases between. The germline V gene encodes CDR1 LNHDA and CDR2 SQIVND (reference sequence). The CDR3 loop spans 15 amino acids. The CDR3, as DNA: TGTGCCAGTAGTATCCCCACAGGACTGAACTATGGCTACACCTTC. This gives the protein CASSIPTGLNYGYTF.

This clonotype was seen a few times. The J gene is TRBJ2-3, the V gene TRBV4-2; 11 bases line up with TRBD2. The J segment lost 5 bases and the V segment lost 0 bases, leaving 4 bases of the junction unmatched. The V gene's germline CDR1 is LGHNA and CDR2 YNFKEQ. The CDR3 is 16 amino acids. CDR3 protein: CASSQDPLAGGDTQYF. CDR3 nucleotide sequence: TGTGCCAGCAGCCAAGATCCGCTAGCGGGAGGAGATACGCAGTATTTT.

The chain couples TRBV9 to TRBJ2-3; D is perhaps TRBD1 (5 bases). The CDR3 extends over 15 amino acids. V was cut by 0 bases and J by 6 bases, with 14 bases left in between. CDR1 and CDR2 from the germline V gene are SGDLS and YYNGEE. The CDR3 region has the DNA TGTGCCAGCAGCGTAGCTTGGGGCCTCAAGGATACGCAGTATTTT. This gives the protein CASSVAWGLKDTQYF. The variable domain in full, with the rest retrieved from reference TRBV9 and TRBJ2-3, is DSGVTQTPKHLITATGQRVTLRCSPRSGDLSVYWYQQSLDQGLQFLIQYYNGEERAKGNILERFSAQQFPDLHSELNLSSLELGDSALYFCASSVAWGLKDTQYFGPGTRLTVL.

This chain links TRBV27 with TRBJ1-2; 11 bases are shared with TRBD1. V was clipped by 1 base and J by 6 bases; unmatched bases: 4. The CDR3 sequence is 15 residues long. Germline V CDR1 and CDR2: MNHEY, SMNVEV (reference sequence). This chain's CDR3 is CASSLWGQGVDGYTF. The CDR3 DNA is TGTGCCAGCAGTTTATGGGGACAGGGGGTTGATGGCTACACCTTC.

The chain is built from TRBV7-2 and TRBJ2-5; D tentatively reads TRBD1 or TRBD2 (6 bases each). The germline CDR1 and CDR2 sequences are SGHTA and FQGNSA. The CDR3 totals 14 residues. Trimming cost V 4 bases and J 5 bases, with 14 bases left between them. The CDR3 DNA follows: TGTGCCAGCAGCTCAGAGGGGGGCGAGGAGACCCAGTACTTC. This gives the protein CASSSEGGEETQYF.

The rearrangement joins TRBV27 to TRBJ2-7; maybe TRBD1 (6 bases). The CDR3 loop spans 14 amino acids. Deletions cut 4 bases from V and 7 bases from J, with 17 bases between. Germline V lookup: CDR1 MNHEY, CDR2 SMNVEV (reference sequence). The CDR3 coding sequence is TGTGCCAGCAGTTCACCAGGGGCCCCCGATGAGCAGTACTTC. Translated, it gives CASSSPGAPDEQYF.